This TCR beta chain originates from a study of blood T cell repertoires in COVID-19. Overall study context: T cells, B-cell-depleted T cells, or PBMCs provided the cDNA or gDNA that served as material.

TCRdb's table, derived via immunoSEQ multiplex PCR, lists solely in-frame clones and lacks some. The table lists a few hundred thousand clones, about 90% of them singletons, with 6.4% in the top ten. V gave up 0 bases and J gave up 5 bases, with 14 bases separating them. Germline CDR1 is SGHDT and CDR2 is YYEEEE. The CDR3 totals 15 residues. This clonotype was sampled from a man aged 18 to 35 who had recovered from COVID-19. The chain is built from TRBV5-6 and TRBJ2-5; D might be TRBD2 (5 bases). Sequenced: peripheral blood. The CDR3 reads CASSLVPTRRETQYF. CDR3 DNA sequence: TGTGCCAGCAGCTTGGTCCCTACAAGGAGGGAGACCCAGTACTTC.